The source of this T cell receptor (beta chain) is a study of blood T cell repertoires in COVID-19 (dated by TCRdb to 2019 to 2021). In terms of the full investigation: Samples from collaborators originated in the United States, Italy and Spain and spanned both the acute and convalescent phases of COVID-19. A freely available public database, intended as a resource for researchers studying the immune response to SARS-CoV-2, is where the repertoires were released. The samples were drawn from the first 160 participants of the ongoing ImmuneRACE study and from 950 to 1,500 subjects provided by 6 global collaborators. Sample metadata almost always included a de-identified subject ID, COVID-19 status, age in years and sex. The dataset comprised deeply sampled blood TCRbeta repertoires from subjects exposed to, actively infected with, or recovered from COVID-19. Where available, HLA class I and class II types were taken from metadata supplied by the sample provider and were not determined by assay-based typing. The material from the prospective study consisted of cDNA or gDNA derived from T cells, B-cell-depleted T cells, or PBMCs.

Turning to this clone: The antigen it binds to is not known. No qualities accompany the bases; no much larger clone lies one base away. The sample has other DNA sequences that encode this CDR3 too.

Participants in the prospective study were enrolled through a virtual design, were aged roughly 18 to 90 years, and lived in roughly 26 United States geographic areas. In the prospective study, participants were assigned to cohorts based on the clinical history participants reported in a screening survey and a study questionnaire. In the prospective study, whole blood, serum and a nasopharyngeal or oropharyngeal swab were collected from each participant by mobile phlebotomists. Additional blood draws and questionnaires over an approximately two-month period could optionally be provided by prospective study participants. Before DNA extraction, blood samples from the prospective study were shipped at room temperature or frozen. General conclusions and limits of the study: Clinical and demographic metadata were provided uncurated, with the amount varying by source and participant.

TCRbeta CDR3 regions were amplified from genomic DNA by means of the immunoSEQ Assay, a bias-controlled multiplex PCR. From the authors' description of their analysis: Within the assay, amplification of reference gene primers was used to estimate how many nucleated cells each sample contained. To quantify the absolute abundance of each unique TCRbeta CDR3 rearrangement, sequence reads were collapsed and filtered. For each sample, productive Simpson clonality was calculated as the square root of Simpson's diversity index over productive rearrangements. TCRdb obtained this table from immuneACCESS and retained in-frame rearrangements with V and J assigned. These tables miss some clones; where compared with another copy, unresolved V genes account for less than half of the shortfall, and the remainder is unexplained. That table furnishes V, J and clone size, whereas the DNA furnished D and trimming. A total of over 250,000 clones appear in this sample, about 86% of them only once. Over 4% of the sample is in the top ten clones.

The TCR comes from a man younger than 45 with acute COVID-19. Sequencing was performed on PBMCs or T cells enriched from blood (not recorded which).

The CDR3 amino acid sequence is: CASSLGQNTEAFF. The DNA sequence follows: TGTGCCAGCAGCTTAGGACAGAACACTGAAGCTTTCTTT. The chain is made from TRBV7-3 and TRBJ1-1; the D region possibly corresponds to TRBD1 (5 bases align). According to the germline V gene, CDR1 reads SGHTA and CDR2 reads FQGTGA. Measured from the cysteine to the phenylalanine, the CDR3 is 13 residues long. Left in the record is the CDR3 DNA by itself, 39 bases read in frame from the first base. The V and J ends are trimmed by 2 bases and 1 base, leaving 5 bases between them.